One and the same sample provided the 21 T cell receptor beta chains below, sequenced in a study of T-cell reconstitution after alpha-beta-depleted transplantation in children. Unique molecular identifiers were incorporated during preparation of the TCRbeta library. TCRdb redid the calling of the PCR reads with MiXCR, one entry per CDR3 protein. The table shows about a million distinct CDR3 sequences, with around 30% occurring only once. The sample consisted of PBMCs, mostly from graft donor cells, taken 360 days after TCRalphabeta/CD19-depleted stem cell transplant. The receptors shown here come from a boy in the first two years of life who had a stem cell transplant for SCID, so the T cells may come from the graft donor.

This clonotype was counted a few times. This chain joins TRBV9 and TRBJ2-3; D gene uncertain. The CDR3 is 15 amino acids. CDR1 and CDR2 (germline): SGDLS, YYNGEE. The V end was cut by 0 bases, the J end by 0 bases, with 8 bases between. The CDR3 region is CASSVDSSSTDTQYF. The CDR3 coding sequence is TGTGCCAGCAGCGTAGACAGCTCTAGCACAGATACGCAGTATTTT.

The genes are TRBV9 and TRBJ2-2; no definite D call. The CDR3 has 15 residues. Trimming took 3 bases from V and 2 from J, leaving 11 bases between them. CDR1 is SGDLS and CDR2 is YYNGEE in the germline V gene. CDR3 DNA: TGTGCCAGCAGCGAACACCCCCTAAACACCGGGGAGCTGTTTTTT. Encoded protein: CASSEHPLNTGELFF.

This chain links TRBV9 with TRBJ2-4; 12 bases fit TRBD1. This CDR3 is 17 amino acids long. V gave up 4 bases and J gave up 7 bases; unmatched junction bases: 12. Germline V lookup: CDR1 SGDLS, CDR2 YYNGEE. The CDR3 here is CASSTTGTGGARNIQYF. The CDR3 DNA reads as TGTGCCAGCAGCACTACCGGGACAGGGGGCGCCAGGAACATTCAGTACTTC.

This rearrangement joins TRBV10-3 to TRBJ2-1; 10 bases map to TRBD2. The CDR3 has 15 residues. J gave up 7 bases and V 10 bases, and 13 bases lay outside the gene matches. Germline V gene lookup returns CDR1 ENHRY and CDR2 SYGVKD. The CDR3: CATKSPAGGLNEQFF. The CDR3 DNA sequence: TGTGCCACCAAATCCCCAGCGGGGGGGCTAAATGAGCAGTTCTTC.

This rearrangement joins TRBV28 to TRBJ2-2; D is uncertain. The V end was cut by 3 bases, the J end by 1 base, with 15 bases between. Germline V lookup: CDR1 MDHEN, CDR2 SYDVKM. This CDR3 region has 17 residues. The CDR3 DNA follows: TGTGCCAGCAGTTTCCCTGCCGCGAAGGTGAACACCGGGGAGCTGTTTTTT. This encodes CASSFPAAKVNTGELFF.

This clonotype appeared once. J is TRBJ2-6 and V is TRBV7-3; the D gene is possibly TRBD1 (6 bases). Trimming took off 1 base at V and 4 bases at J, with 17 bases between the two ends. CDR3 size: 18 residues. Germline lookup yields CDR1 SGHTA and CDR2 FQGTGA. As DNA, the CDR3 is TGTGCCAGCAGCTTAATAAGGGCTCCGGGGACAGGGGCCAACGTCCTGACTTTC. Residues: CASSLIRAPGTGANVLTF.

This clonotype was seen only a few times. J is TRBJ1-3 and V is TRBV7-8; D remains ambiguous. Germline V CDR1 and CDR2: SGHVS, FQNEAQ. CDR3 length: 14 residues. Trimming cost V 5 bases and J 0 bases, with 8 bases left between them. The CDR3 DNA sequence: TGTGCCAGCAGCCCACCCAACTCTGGAAACACCATATATTTT. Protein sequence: CASSPPNSGNTIYF.

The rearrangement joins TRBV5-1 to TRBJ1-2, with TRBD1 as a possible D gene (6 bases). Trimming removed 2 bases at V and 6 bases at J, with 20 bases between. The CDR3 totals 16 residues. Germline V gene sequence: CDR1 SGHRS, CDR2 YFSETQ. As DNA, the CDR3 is TGCGCCAGCAGCTTTTTCCCCGGGGGCGGAGGAGATGGCTACACCTTC. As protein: CASSFFPGGGGDGYTF.

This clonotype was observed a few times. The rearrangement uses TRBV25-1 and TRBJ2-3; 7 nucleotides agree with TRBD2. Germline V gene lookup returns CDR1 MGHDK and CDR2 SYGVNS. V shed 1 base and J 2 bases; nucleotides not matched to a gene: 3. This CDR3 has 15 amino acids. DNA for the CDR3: TGTGCCAGCAGTGAATTGGGGACTACCACAGATACGCAGTATTTT. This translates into CASSELGTTTDTQYF. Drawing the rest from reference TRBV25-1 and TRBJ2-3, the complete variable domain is EADIYQTPRYLVIGTGKKITLECSQTMGHDKMYWYQQDPGMELHLIHYSYGVNSTEKGDLSSESTVSRIRTEHFPLTLESARPSHTSQYLCASSELGTTTDTQYFGPGTRLTVL.

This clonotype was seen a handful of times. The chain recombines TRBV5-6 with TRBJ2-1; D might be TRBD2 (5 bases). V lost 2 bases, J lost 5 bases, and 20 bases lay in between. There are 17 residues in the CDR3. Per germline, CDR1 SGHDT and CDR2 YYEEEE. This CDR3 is CASSFRQSNRENNEQFF. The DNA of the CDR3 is TGTGCCAGCAGCTTTCGCCAGTCCAACCGGGAAAACAATGAGCAGTTCTTC.

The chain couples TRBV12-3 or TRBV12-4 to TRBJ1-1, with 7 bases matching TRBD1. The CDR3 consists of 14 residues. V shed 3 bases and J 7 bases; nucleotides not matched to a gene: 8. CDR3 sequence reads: CASSFPRGGIEAFF. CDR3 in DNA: TGTGCCAGCAGTTTTCCCAGGGGGGGAATTGAAGCTTTCTTT.

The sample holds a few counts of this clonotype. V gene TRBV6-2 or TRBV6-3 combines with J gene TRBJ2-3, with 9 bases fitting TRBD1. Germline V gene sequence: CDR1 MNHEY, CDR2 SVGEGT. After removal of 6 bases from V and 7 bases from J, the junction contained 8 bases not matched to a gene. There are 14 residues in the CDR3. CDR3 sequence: CASRRLDRGNTQYF. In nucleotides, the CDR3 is TGTGCCAGCAGGCGCTTGGACAGGGGAAATACGCAGTATTTT.

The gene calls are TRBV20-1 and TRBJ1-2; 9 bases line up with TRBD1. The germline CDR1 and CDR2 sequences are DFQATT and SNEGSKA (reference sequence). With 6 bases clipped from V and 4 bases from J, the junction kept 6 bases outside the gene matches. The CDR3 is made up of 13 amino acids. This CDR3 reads CSAPPGQGYGYTF. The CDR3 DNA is TGCAGTGCACCGCCGGGACAGGGCTATGGCTACACCTTC.

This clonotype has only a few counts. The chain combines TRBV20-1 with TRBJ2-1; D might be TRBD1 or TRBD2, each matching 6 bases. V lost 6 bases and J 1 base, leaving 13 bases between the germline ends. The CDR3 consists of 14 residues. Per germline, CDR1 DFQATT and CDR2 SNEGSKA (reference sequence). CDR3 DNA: TGCAGTGCCCTGAGGGGGAGGTCCTACAATGAGCAGTTCTTC. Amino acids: CSALRGRSYNEQFF.

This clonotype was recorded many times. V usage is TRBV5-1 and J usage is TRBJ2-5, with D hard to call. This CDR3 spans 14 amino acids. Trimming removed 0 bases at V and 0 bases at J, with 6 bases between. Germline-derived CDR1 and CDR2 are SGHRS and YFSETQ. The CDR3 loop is CASSLGRYQETQYF. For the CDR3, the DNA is TGCGCCAGCAGCTTGGGAAGGTACCAAGAGACCCAGTACTTC.

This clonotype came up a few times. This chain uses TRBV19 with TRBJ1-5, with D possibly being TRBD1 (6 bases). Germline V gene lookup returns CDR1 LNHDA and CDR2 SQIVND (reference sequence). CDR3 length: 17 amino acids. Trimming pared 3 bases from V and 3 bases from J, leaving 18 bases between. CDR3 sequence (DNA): TGTGCCAGTAGTATGAGGGGGGACCCCGGGAACAATCAGCCCCAGCATTTT. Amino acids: CASSMRGDPGNNQPQHF.

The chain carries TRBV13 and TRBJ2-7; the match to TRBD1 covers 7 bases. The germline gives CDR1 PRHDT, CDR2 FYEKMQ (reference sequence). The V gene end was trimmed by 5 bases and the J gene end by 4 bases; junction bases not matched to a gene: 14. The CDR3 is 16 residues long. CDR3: CASSHTLARGSYEQYF. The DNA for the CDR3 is TGTGCCAGCAGCCACACCTTAGCCAGGGGGTCTTACGAGCAGTACTTC.

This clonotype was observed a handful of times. The CDR3 protein is CSARISGRAGVSSTDTQYF. In DNA, the CDR3 is TGCAGTGCTAGAATCTCCGGGAGAGCGGGGGTTTCTAGCACAGATACGCAGTATTTT. V is TRBV20-1 and J is TRBJ2-3; 8 bases map to TRBD2. The CDR3 is 19 residues long. Germline assignment: CDR1 DFQATT and CDR2 SNEGSKA (reference sequence). V lost 2 bases and J lost 0; bases outside the gene matches: 16.

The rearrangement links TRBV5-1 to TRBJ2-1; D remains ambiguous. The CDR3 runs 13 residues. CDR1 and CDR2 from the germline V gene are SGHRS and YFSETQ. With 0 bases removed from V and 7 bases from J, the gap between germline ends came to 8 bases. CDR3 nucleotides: TGCGCCAGCAGCTTGGAGGCGTCGAATGAGCAGTTCTTC. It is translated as CASSLEASNEQFF. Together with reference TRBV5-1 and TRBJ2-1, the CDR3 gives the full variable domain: KAGVTQTPRYLIKTRGQQVTLSCSPISGHRSVSWYQQTPGQGLQFLFEYFSETQRNKGNFPGRFSGRQFSNSRSEMNVSTLELGDSALYLCASSLEASNEQFFGPGTRLTVL.

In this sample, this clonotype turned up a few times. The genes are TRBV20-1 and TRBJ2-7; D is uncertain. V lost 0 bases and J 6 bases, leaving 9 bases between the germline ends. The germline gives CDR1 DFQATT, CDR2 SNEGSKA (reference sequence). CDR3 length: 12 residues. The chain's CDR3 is CSARDQSSEQYF. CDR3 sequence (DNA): TGCAGTGCTAGAGATCAGAGTAGCGAGCAGTACTTC.

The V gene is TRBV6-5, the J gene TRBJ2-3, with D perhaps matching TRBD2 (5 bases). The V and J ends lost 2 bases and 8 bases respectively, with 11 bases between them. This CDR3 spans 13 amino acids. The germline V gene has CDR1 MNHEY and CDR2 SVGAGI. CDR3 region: CASSYKRLATQYF. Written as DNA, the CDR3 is TGTGCCAGCAGTTACAAAAGGCTAGCTACGCAGTATTTT.